The 11 T cell receptor beta chains below were found in one sample sequenced in a study of cytomegalovirus exposure and HLA in healthy donors. The study ran its PCR with 60 Vbeta and 13 Jbeta primers. The repertoire was sequenced with immunoSEQ multiplex PCR; TCRdb's copy has only in-frame clones and lacks some. The sample holds roughly 140,000 clones; approximately 82% are singletons and the top ten take around 10%. The sequenced material came from PBMCs. All receptors derive from a woman aged 55-69 years in good health and CMV-seropositive.

This chain uses TRBV11-2 with TRBJ2-7, with 8 nucleotides matching TRBD1. V dropped 7 bases and J dropped 7; count of bases not matched to a gene: 6. The CDR3 covers 12 residues. The germline V gene encodes CDR1 SGHAT and CDR2 FQNNGV. CDR3 in DNA: TGTGCCAGCAAGGGCAGGGGGCTAGAGCAGTACTTC. Protein product: CASKGRGLEQYF.

Points on this clone: The junction does not match germline at one end; this may be a read error. This rearrangement joins TRBV11-3 to TRBJ2-2, with D perhaps matching TRBD1 (5 bases). This CDR3 is 13 amino acids long. Germline-derived CDR1 and CDR2 are SGHNT and YENEEA. CDR3 in DNA: TGTGCCAGCAGCTTAGCGGACACCAGGGAGCTGTTTTTT. Protein product: CASSLADTRELFF.

This sequence joins TRBV6-1 and TRBJ2-7, with 8 bases fitting TRBD1. This CDR3 has 14 amino acids. Per germline, CDR1 MNHNS and CDR2 SASEGT. The junction had 3 bases not matched to a gene; V was cut back by 2 bases and J by 3 bases. The CDR3 protein is CASSETGGDYEQYF. The CDR3 DNA follows: TGTGCCAGCAGTGAAACAGGGGGAGACTACGAGCAGTACTTC.

The CDR3 coding sequence is TGTGCCAGCAGTGCCGACAGGGGCTACTACGAGCAGTACTTC. Encoded protein: CASSADRGYYEQYF. The genes are TRBV6-9 and TRBJ2-7; TRBD1 matches at 8 bases. V dropped 5 bases and J dropped 3; count of bases not matched to a gene: 6. There are 14 residues in the CDR3. Germline V gene data show CDR1 as MNHGY and CDR2 as SVAAGI.

This rearrangement joins TRBV7-5 to TRBJ2-1; the DNA was not used to check the table's D call, TRBD2. TRBV7-5 is deemed a pseudogene. The CDR3 contains 17 residues. For the CDR3, the DNA is TGTGCCAGAAGCTTAGGTTTAGCGGGAGTGATCTACAATGAGCAGTTCTTC. Translating it yields CARSLGLAGVIYNEQFF.

A note on this clone: The sample has other DNA sequences that encode this CDR3 too. V and J are TRBV29-1 and TRBJ1-1; 8 positions agree with TRBD1. Germline lookup yields CDR1 SQVTM and CDR2 ANQGSEA. V lost 0 bases to trimming and J lost 3 bases; unmatched junction nucleotides: 6. This CDR3 comprises 15 residues. The CDR3 is CSVEDPGQGYTEAFF. In DNA form, the CDR3 reads TGCAGCGTTGAAGACCCCGGACAGGGTTACACTGAAGCTTTCTTT.

Concerning this clone itself: A read error may produce the germline difference seen at one junction end. V and J are TRBV7-7 and TRBJ2-1, with D unclear. The CDR3 runs 15 residues. Germline V CDR1 and CDR2: SSHAT, FNYEAQ (reference sequence). Here the CDR3 DNA reads TGTGCTAGCAGCTTAGCCCCGGGCTCCTACAATGAGCAGTTCTTC. This gives the protein CASSLAPGSYNEQFF.

The rearrangement joins TRBV7-9 to TRBJ2-3, with D possibly being TRBD2 (5 bases). The CDR3 contains 13 residues. The V end lost 8 bases, the J end lost 2 bases, and 11 bases lay between the germline ends. Germline V gene lookup returns CDR1 SEHNR and CDR2 FQNEAQ (reference sequence). In DNA, the CDR3 is TGTGCCAGCGGGGAGAGAACCACAGATACGCAGTATTTT. Translated: CASGERTTDTQYF.

The V gene is TRBV7-2, the J gene TRBJ2-1; D remains ambiguous. CDR1 is SGHTA and CDR2 is FQGNSA in the germline V gene. This CDR3 region has 13 residues. V shed 1 base and J shed 9 bases, with 10 bases lying between them. DNA for the CDR3: TGTGCCAGCAGCTTAGTGGAGAGAACTGAGCAGTTCTTC. Amino acid sequence: CASSLVERTEQFF.

In its sample, this clone was seen a few times. J is TRBJ1-4 and V is TRBV4-1, with D possibly matching TRBD1 (6 bases). Germline CDR1 and CDR2: MGHRA and YSYEKL. V was clipped by 0 bases and J by 3 bases, with 14 bases between them. The CDR3 loop spans 17 amino acids. The CDR3 DNA reads TGCGCCAGCAGCCAAGAGAGCACAGGGCGGGCTAATGAAAAACTGTTTTTT. Amino acid sequence: CASSQESTGRANEKLFF.

V and J are TRBV30 and TRBJ1-5, with D hard to call. The CDR3 is 14 amino acids. Germline-derived CDR1 and CDR2 are GTSNPN and SVGIG (reference sequence). The V and J ends lost 4 bases and 4 bases respectively, with 14 bases between them. DNA for the CDR3: TGTGCCTGGACCCCCGCGCACCTAAATCAGCCCCAGCATTTT. It specifies CAWTPAHLNQPQHF.